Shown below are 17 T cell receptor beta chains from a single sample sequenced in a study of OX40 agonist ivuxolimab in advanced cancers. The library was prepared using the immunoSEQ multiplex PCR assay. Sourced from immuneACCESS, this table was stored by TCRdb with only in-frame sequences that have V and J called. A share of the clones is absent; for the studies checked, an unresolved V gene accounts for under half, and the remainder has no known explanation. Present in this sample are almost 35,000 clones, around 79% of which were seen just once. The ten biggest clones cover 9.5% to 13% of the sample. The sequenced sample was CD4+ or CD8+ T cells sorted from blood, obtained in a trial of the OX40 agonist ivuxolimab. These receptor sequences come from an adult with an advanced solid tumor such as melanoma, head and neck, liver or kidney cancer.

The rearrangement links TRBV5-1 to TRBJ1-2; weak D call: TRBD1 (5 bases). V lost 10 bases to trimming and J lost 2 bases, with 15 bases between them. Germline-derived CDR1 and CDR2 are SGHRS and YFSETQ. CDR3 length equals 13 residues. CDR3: CASMAGENYGYTF. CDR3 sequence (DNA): TGCGCCTCAATGGCGGGGGAGAACTATGGCTACACCTTC.

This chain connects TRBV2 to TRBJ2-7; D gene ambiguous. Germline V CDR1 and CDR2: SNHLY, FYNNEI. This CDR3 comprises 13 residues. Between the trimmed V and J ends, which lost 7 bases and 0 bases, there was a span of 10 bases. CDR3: CASMRTGSYEQYF. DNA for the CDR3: TGTGCCAGCATGAGGACCGGCTCCTACGAGCAGTACTTC.

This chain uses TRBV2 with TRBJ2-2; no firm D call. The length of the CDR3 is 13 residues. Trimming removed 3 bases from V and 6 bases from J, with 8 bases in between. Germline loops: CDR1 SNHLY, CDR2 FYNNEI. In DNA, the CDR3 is TGTGCCAGCAGTGAGTTACAGTCCGGGGAGCTGTTTTTT. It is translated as CASSELQSGELFF.

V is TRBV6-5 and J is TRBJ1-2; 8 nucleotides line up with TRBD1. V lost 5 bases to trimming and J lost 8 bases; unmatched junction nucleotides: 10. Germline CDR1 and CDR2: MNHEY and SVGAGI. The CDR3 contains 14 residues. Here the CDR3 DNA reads TGTGCCAGCAGTCACAGGGGGAATGATAGGGGCTACACCTTC. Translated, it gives CASSHRGNDRGYTF.

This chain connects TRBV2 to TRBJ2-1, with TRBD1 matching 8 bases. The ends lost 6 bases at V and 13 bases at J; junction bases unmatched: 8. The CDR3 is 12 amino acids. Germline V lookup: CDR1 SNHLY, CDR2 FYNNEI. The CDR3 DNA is TGTGCCAGCAGCCCACGGACAGGGATCCAGTTCTTC. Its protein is CASSPRTGIQFF.

The CDR3 loop is CASSRSLSGANVLTF. CDR3 in DNA: TGCGCCAGCAGCCGCTCCCTCTCTGGGGCCAACGTCCTGACTTTC. The chain employs TRBV5-1 and TRBJ2-6; D is undetermined. The CDR3 contains 15 residues. CDR1 SGHRS and CDR2 YFSETQ come from the germline V gene. V lost 4 bases and J lost 0, with 8 bases in between.

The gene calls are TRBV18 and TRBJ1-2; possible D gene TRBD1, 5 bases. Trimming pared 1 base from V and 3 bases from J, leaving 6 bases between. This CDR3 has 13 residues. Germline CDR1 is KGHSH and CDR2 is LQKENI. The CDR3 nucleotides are TGTGCCAGCTCACCACTGGGACACTATGGCTACACCTTC. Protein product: CASSPLGHYGYTF.

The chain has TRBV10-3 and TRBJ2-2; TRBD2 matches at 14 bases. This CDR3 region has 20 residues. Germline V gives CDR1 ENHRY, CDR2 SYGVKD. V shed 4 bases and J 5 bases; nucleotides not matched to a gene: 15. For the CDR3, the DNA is TGTGCCATCAGTGGAAATCCCGGGACTAGCGGGGGTTGGGGGACCGGGGAGCTGTTTTTT. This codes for CAISGNPGTSGGWGTGELFF.

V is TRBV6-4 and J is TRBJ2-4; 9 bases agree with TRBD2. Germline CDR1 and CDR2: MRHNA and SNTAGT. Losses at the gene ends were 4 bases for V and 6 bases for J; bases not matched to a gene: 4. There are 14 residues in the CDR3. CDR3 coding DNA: TGTGCCAGCAGTGGGCGGGGGGGGACAAACATTCAGTACTTC. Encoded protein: CASSGRGGTNIQYF.

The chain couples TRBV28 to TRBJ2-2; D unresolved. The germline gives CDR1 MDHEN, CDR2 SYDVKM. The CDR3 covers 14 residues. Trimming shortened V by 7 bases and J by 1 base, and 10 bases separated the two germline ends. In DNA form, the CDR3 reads TGTGCCAGCACGTGGCGCCGGAACACCGGGGAGCTGTTTTTT. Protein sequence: CASTWRRNTGELFF. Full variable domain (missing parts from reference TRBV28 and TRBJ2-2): DVKVTQSSRYLVKRTGEKVFLECVQDMDHENMFWYRQDPGLGLRLIYFSYDVKMKEKGDIPEGYSVSREKKERFSLILESASTNQTSMYLCASTWRRNTGELFFGEGSRLTVL.

CDR3 sequence (DNA): TGCGCCAGCAGCCAAGTGAGAACTGGGTGGGGGACTAGCCCCAATGAGCAGTTCTTC. This encodes CASSQVRTGWGTSPNEQFF. This sequence joins TRBV4-1 and TRBJ2-1; 9 nucleotides align to TRBD2. This CDR3 contains 19 residues. V lost 1 base, J lost 6 bases, and 16 bases stayed unmatched. Germline V gives CDR1 MGHRA, CDR2 YSYEKL.

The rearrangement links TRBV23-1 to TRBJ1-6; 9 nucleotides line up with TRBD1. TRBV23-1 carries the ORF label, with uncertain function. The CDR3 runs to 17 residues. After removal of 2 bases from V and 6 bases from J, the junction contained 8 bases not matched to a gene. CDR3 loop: CASSQTGTGKGNSPLHF. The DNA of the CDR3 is TGCGCCAGCAGTCAAACCGGGACAGGGAAGGGTAATTCACCCCTCCACTTT.

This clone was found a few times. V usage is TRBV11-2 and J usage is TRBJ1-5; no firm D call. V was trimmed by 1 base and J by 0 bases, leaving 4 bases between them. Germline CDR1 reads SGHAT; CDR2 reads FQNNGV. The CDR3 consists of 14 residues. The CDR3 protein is CASSLANSNQPQHF. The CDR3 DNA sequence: TGTGCCAGCAGCTTAGCCAATAGCAATCAGCCCCAGCATTTT. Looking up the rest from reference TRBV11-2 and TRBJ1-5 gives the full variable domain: EAGVAQSPRYKIIEKRQSVAFWCNPISGHATLYWYQQILGQGPKLLIQFQNNGVVDDSQLPKDRFSAERLKGVDSTLKIQPAKLEDSAVYLCASSLANSNQPQHFGDGTRLSIL.

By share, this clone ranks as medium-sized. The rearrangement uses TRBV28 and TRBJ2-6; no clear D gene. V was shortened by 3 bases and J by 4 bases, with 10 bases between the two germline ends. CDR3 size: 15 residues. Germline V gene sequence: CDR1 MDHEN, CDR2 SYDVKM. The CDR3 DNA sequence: TGTGCCAGCAGTTTGTATGGGTCCGGGGCCAACGTCCTGACTTTC. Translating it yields CASSLYGSGANVLTF.

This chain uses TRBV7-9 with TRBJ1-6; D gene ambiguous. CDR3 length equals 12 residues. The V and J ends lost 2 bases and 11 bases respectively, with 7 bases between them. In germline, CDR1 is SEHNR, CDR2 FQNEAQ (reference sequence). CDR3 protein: CASSLYGAPLHF. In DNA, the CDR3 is TGTGCCAGCAGCTTATACGGGGCACCCCTCCACTTT.

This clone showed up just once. CDR3: CASSLASGPQETQYF. CDR3 nucleotide sequence: TGTGCCAGCAGTTTGGCTAGCGGGCCCCAAGAGACCCAGTACTTC. J is TRBJ2-5 and V is TRBV28, with 8 bases lining up with TRBD2. CDR3 length: 15 amino acids. After removal of 3 bases from V and 1 base from J, the junction contained 4 bases not matched to a gene. Per germline, CDR1 MDHEN and CDR2 SYDVKM.

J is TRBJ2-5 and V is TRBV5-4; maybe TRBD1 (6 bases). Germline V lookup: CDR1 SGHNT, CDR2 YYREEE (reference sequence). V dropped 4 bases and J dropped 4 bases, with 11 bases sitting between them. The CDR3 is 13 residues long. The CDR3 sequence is CASSQDRRETQYF. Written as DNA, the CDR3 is TGTGCCAGCAGCCAGGACAGACGAGAGACCCAGTACTTC.